This TCR beta chain was identified during a study of blood T cells in healthy people across ages. Study overall: For every two T cells, template switching captured about one barcoded beta molecule. The study, taken as a whole, reports: Naive T cell percentage strongly correlated with TCR beta diversity. Donor CMV status was unknown, possibly confounding expanded clonotype changes. Relative to aged donors, long-lived donors carried more naive CD4+ cells and displayed higher diversity.

Trimming removed 3 bases from V and 3 bases from J, with 7 bases in between. CDR3 length: 13 residues. Looked up from germline, CDR1 is ENHRY and CDR2 is SYGVKD. With regard to this clonotype: Its antigen is not known.

PCR was performed a second time for about 7 to 11 cycles using a sample-barcoded 5' primer and a J-beta primer mix. TCRdb independently ran MiXCR on the 5' RACE reads; one entry per CDR3 protein. The sample shows approximately 2,000,000 distinct CDR3 sequences, around 42% of them seen only once. The sample comprised blood. This receptor was obtained from a human donor in good health. The chain links TRBV10-3 to TRBJ2-3, with D hard to call. CDR3 DNA sequence: TGTGCCATCAGTGAAAGCGCAACAGATACGCAGTATTTT. Its protein product is CAISESATDTQYF.